Presented here are 25 T cell receptor beta chains from one specimen sequenced in a study of OX40 agonist ivuxolimab in advanced cancers. The protocol used for the library was the immunoSEQ multiplex PCR assay. TCRdb took this table from immuneACCESS and kept in-frame rearrangements with V and J called. Such tables lack part of the clones; where checked against another copy, unresolved V genes explain under half of the gap, and the rest is unexplained. The sample table shows around 66,000 clones, and 85% are seen once. Of the sample, under 4.5% is held by the ten largest clones. The input for sequencing was CD4+ or CD8+ T cells sorted from blood, taken in a trial of the OX40 agonist ivuxolimab. The receptors were gathered from an adult with an advanced solid tumor such as melanoma, head and neck, liver or kidney cancer.

This chain connects TRBV30 to TRBJ1-4; TRBD1 agrees at 8 bases. Germline lookup yields CDR1 GTSNPN and CDR2 SVGIG (reference sequence). The J segment lost 8 bases and the V segment lost 8 bases, leaving 7 bases of the junction unmatched. The CDR3 runs to 12 residues. CDR3 nucleotide sequence: TGTGCCGGGCGCAGGGGGCTAGAAAAACTGTTTTTT. Its protein product is CAGRRGLEKLFF.

The table lists this clone with a few counts. The chain carries TRBV15 and TRBJ1-2; TRBD1 is a possible D gene (5 bases). The V gene lost 0 bases and the J gene lost 7 bases, with 15 bases spanning the gap. CDR3 length equals 15 residues. Per germline, CDR1 LNHNV and CDR2 YYDKDF (reference sequence). The CDR3 loop is CATSRDRQGSFGYTF. CDR3 nucleotides: TGTGCCACCAGCAGAGATAGGCAGGGTTCCTTTGGCTACACCTTC.

The chain combines TRBV10-2 with TRBJ2-2; D not certain. The CDR3 sequence is 14 residues long. Germline-derived CDR1 and CDR2 are WSHSY and SAAADI. Trimming took 6 bases from V and 3 from J, leaving 11 bases between them. The CDR3 loop is CASRTGPYTGELFF. CDR3 bases: TGCGCCAGCAGAACCGGGCCTTACACCGGGGAGCTGTTTTTT.

The chain is built from TRBV7-9 and TRBJ2-1; possible D gene TRBD1, 8 bases. This CDR3 has 12 amino acids. The V end lost 4 bases, the J end lost 10 bases, and 11 bases lay between the germline ends. Per germline, CDR1 SEHNR and CDR2 FQNEAQ (reference sequence). The CDR3 nucleotides are TGTGCCAGCAGCTACAGGGGGGGCGAGCAGTTCTTC. As protein: CASSYRGGEQFF.

The gene calls are TRBV5-1 and TRBJ2-5; maybe TRBD2 (6 bases). V was trimmed by 5 bases and J by 4 bases, leaving 15 bases between them. In germline, CDR1 is SGHRS, CDR2 YFSETQ. CDR3 length: 14 amino acids. The CDR3: CASRGLLRGETQYF. DNA of the CDR3: TGCGCCAGCAGGGGACTCCTGAGGGGAGAGACCCAGTACTTC.

A note on this clone: This specimen includes other DNA sequences encoding the same CDR3. This chain joins TRBV5-1 and TRBJ1-2; 7 positions agree with TRBD1. Germline V gene sequence: CDR1 SGHRS, CDR2 YFSETQ. The CDR3 is 14 residues long. J was trimmed by 1 base and V by 0 bases; bases with no gene match: 0. CDR3: CASSLGQGNYGYTF. CDR3 bases: TGCGCCAGCAGCTTGGGACAGGGTAACTATGGCTACACCTTC.

The rearrangement links TRBV30 to TRBJ1-2, with 9 bases that match TRBD1. V shed 5 bases and J 2 bases; nucleotides not matched to a gene: 3. Germline loops: CDR1 GTSNPN, CDR2 SVGIG (reference sequence). This CDR3 has 13 amino acids. CDR3 coding DNA: TGTGCCTGGGGGACAGGGAGAAACTATGGCTACACCTTC. Amino acids: CAWGTGRNYGYTF.

This clone was detected once. The rearrangement links TRBV27 to TRBJ1-5, with a possible D match to TRBD1 (6 bases). Trimming took off 4 bases at V and 1 base at J, with 20 bases between the two ends. The germline CDR1 and CDR2 sequences are MNHEY and SMNVEV (reference sequence). The CDR3 contains 18 residues. DNA for the CDR3: TGTGCCAGCAGTTCTCTCGCCAGGGGCCCCTTCAGCAATCAGCCCCAGCATTTT. Its translation: CASSSLARGPFSNQPQHF.

The chain employs TRBV6-1 and TRBJ2-7; TRBD1 matches at 10 bases. V dropped 3 bases and J dropped 2; count of bases not matched to a gene: 1. Germline CDR1 and CDR2: MNHNS and SASEGT. The CDR3 totals 14 residues. The CDR3 region has the DNA TGTGCCAGCAGTGAGGGGACAGGGGCCTACGAGCAGTACTTC. It translates to CASSEGTGAYEQYF.

The CDR3 nucleotides read TGTGCCAGCTCACCACAGAACGAGCAGTACTTC. Its protein product is CASSPQNEQYF. The chain is built from TRBV18 and TRBJ2-7, with unresolved D. The germline V gene has CDR1 KGHSH and CDR2 LQKENI. The CDR3 consists of 11 residues. V lost 1 base to trimming and J lost 5 bases, with 3 bases between them.

The chain carries TRBV25-1 and TRBJ2-7; D not certain. The CDR3 extends over 10 amino acids. Germline-derived CDR1 and CDR2 are MGHDK and SYGVNS. Trimming took 8 bases from V and 4 from J, leaving 6 bases between them. CDR3: CASGRYEQYF. In nucleotides, the CDR3 is TGTGCCAGCGGGCGTTACGAGCAGTACTTC.

The chain is built from TRBV28 and TRBJ1-4; tentatively, D is TRBD1 (5 bases). In germline, CDR1 is MDHEN, CDR2 SYDVKM. This CDR3 has 12 residues. V was clipped by 8 bases and J by 8 bases, with 12 bases between them. The CDR3 spells CASGTEPEKLFF. The DNA of the CDR3 is TGTGCCAGCGGGACCGAGCCCGAAAAACTGTTTTTT. Using reference TRBV28 and TRBJ1-4 for the parts outside the CDR3, the full variable domain is DVKVTQSSRYLVKRTGEKVFLECVQDMDHENMFWYRQDPGLGLRLIYFSYDVKMKEKGDIPEGYSVSREKKERFSLILESASTNQTSMYLCASGTEPEKLFFGSGTQLSVL.

The CDR3 sequence: CATSRFNEKLFF. In DNA, the CDR3 is TGTGCCACCAGCAGGTTTAATGAAAAACTGTTTTTT. The V gene is TRBV15, the J gene TRBJ1-4; D is ambiguous. The V and J ends lost 3 bases and 4 bases respectively, with 3 bases between them. The CDR3 has 12 amino acids. CDR1 LNHNV and CDR2 YYDKDF come from the germline V gene (reference sequence).

This clone was recorded only once. The rearrangement links TRBV28 to TRBJ2-5, with D perhaps matching TRBD1 (7 bases). V was shortened by 5 bases and J by 1 base, with 14 bases between the two germline ends. CDR1 and CDR2 (germline): MDHEN, SYDVKM. This CDR3 has 15 amino acids. This CDR3 is CASSPRQGGQETQYF. In nucleotides, the CDR3 is TGTGCCAGCAGTCCGCGACAGGGAGGCCAAGAGACCCAGTACTTC.

This clone was recorded only once. This chain uses TRBV28 with TRBJ2-1; D uncertain. Between the trimmed V and J ends, which lost 4 bases and 2 bases, there was a span of 3 bases. The CDR3 covers 12 residues. Germline V lookup: CDR1 MDHEN, CDR2 SYDVKM. The CDR3 here is CASSSTYNEQFF. The CDR3, as DNA: TGTGCCAGCAGTTCGACCTACAATGAGCAGTTCTTC.

This sequence joins TRBV27 and TRBJ2-7; D is perhaps TRBD2 (5 bases). Germline CDR1 MNHEY, CDR2 SMNVEV (reference sequence). Trimming pared 8 bases from V and 2 bases from J, leaving 13 bases between. The CDR3 runs to 13 residues. The CDR3 coding sequence is TGTGCCAGCGGATCGTGGGGAGCCTACGAGCAGTACTTC. Its translation is CASGSWGAYEQYF.

CDR3 in amino acids: CASSLGGGEAFF. CDR3 bases: TGTGCCAGCAGTTTAGGGGGCGGAGAAGCTTTCTTT. V and J are TRBV28 and TRBJ1-1, with TRBD1 as a possible D gene (6 bases). Looked up from germline, CDR1 is MDHEN and CDR2 is SYDVKM. This CDR3 is built from 12 residues. Trimming took off 2 bases at V and 8 bases at J, with 9 bases between the two ends.

This sequence joins TRBV7-8 and TRBJ2-3; 9 bases map to TRBD2. With 5 bases clipped from V and 6 bases from J, the junction kept 9 bases outside the gene matches. CDR1 is SGHVS and CDR2 is FQNEAQ in the germline V gene. The CDR3 extends over 15 amino acids. CDR3 sequence reads: CASSAGGSGSDTQYF. The CDR3 DNA sequence: TGTGCCAGCAGCGCAGGTGGTAGCGGGAGTGATACGCAGTATTTT.

The chain joins TRBV18 to TRBJ2-1; unclear D gene. Germline loops: CDR1 KGHSH, CDR2 LQKENI. V shed 3 bases and J shed 0 bases, with 3 bases lying between them. The CDR3 length is 13 residues. The CDR3 DNA is TGTGCCAGCTCACCGAGCTCCTACAATGAGCAGTTCTTC. Translating gives CASSPSSYNEQFF.

A note on this clone: Germline is not matched at one junction end, which may reflect a read error. The CDR3 loop is CASSLATRLDF. The CDR3 DNA reads TGTGCCAGCAGCTTAGCTACGCGGTTGGACTTC. V and J are TRBV11-2 and TRBJ2-7; D remains unclear. This CDR3 comprises 11 residues. Germline CDR1 and CDR2: SGHAT and FQNNGV.

The chain joins TRBV4-1 to TRBJ2-3, with 10 nucleotides matching TRBD2. This CDR3 is 17 amino acids long. In germline, CDR1 is MGHRA, CDR2 YSYEKL. V lost 3 bases to trimming and J lost 1 base; unmatched junction nucleotides: 7. Here the CDR3 reads CASSQSSGGAGTDTQYF. For the CDR3, the DNA is TGCGCCAGCAGCCAGTCGAGCGGGGGGGCTGGCACAGATACGCAGTATTTT.

The rearrangement links TRBV5-1 to TRBJ2-5, with D maybe TRBD2 (6 bases). V shed 0 bases and J shed 3 bases, with 12 bases lying between them. Germline CDR1 is SGHRS and CDR2 is YFSETQ. The CDR3 runs to 15 residues. CDR3 region: CASSLAGSGEETQYF. Here the CDR3 DNA reads TGCGCCAGCAGCTTGGCCGGGAGTGGGGAAGAGACCCAGTACTTC.

The chain combines TRBV5-6 with TRBJ2-1; TRBD2 aligns across 7 bases. The ends lost 0 bases at V and 7 bases at J; junction bases unmatched: 4. The length of the CDR3 is 14 residues. CDR1 is SGHDT, CDR2 YYEEEE, per germline. The CDR3 sequence is CASSLGLASNEQFF. The CDR3 DNA is TGTGCCAGCAGCTTGGGACTAGCCTCTAATGAGCAGTTCTTC.

The gene calls are TRBV15 and TRBJ2-1, with D perhaps matching TRBD1 or TRBD2 (8 bases each). This CDR3 comprises 16 residues. The germline gives CDR1 LNHNV, CDR2 YYDKDF (reference sequence). V was clipped by 4 bases and J by 6 bases, with 19 bases between them. CDR3 nucleotides: TGTGCCACCAGCATTCTAGCGGGCCAGGGGGCCAATGAGCAGTTCTTC. Protein: CATSILAGQGANEQFF. Combining the CDR3 with reference TRBV15 and TRBJ2-1 gives the whole variable domain DAMVIQNPRYQVTQFGKPVTLSCSQTLNHNVMYWYQQKSSQAPKLLFHYYDKDFNNEADTPDNFQSRRPNTSFCFLDIRSPGLGDTAMYLCATSILAGQGANEQFFGPGTRLTVL.

The chain has TRBV5-1 and TRBJ2-5, with 8 bases lining up with TRBD1. This CDR3 region has 14 residues. The junction had 10 bases not matched to a gene; V was cut back by 5 bases and J by 7 bases. Germline-derived CDR1 and CDR2 are SGHRS and YFSETQ. The CDR3, as DNA: TGCGCCAGCAGTTCCGGGACAGGACTTTCGACCCAGTACTTC. This sequence encodes CASSSGTGLSTQYF.